This passage covers 2 T cell receptor beta chains from one sample sequenced in a study of chemoradiotherapy in HPV16-positive cancers. The table came from immunoSEQ multiplex PCR; TCRdb's copy has only in-frame clones and leaves some out. In the table there are 4,500 to 7,000 clones, 88% of which are singletons. Sample: blood, taken from a patient who underwent chemoradiotherapy. The receptors here all came from a human donor with HPV-associated anogenital cancer.

The chain recombines TRBV4-3 with TRBJ2-5; tentatively, D is TRBD1 (5 bases). CDR1 and CDR2 (germline): LGHNA, YSLEER. Trimming shortened V by 0 bases and J by 5 bases, and 13 bases separated the two germline ends. The CDR3 runs to 15 residues. The CDR3 loop is CASSQDQGRVETQYF. The CDR3 nucleotides are TGCGCCAGCAGCCAAGATCAGGGCAGGGTGGAGACCCAGTACTTC.

The chain joins TRBV27 to TRBJ2-7; 9 positions agree with TRBD2. Unmatched junction bases numbered 5, after V lost 2 bases and J lost 6 bases. This CDR3 is built from 14 residues. Germline V gene sequence: CDR1 MNHEY, CDR2 SMNVEV (reference sequence). CDR3 in amino acids: CASSLAGGPFEQYF. CDR3 nucleotides: TGTGCCAGCAGTTTAGCGGGAGGGCCTTTCGAGCAGTACTTC.